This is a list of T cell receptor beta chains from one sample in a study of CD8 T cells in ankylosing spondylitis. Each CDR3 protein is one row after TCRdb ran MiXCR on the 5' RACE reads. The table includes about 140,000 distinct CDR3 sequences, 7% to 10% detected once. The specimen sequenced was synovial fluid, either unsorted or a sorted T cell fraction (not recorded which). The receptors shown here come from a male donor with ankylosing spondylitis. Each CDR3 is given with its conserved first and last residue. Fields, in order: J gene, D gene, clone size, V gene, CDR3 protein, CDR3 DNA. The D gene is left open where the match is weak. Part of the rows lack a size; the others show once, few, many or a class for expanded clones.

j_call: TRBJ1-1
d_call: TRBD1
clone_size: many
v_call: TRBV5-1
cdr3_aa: CASRAGGNTEAFF
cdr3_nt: TGCGCCAGCAGGGCAGGGGGGAACACTGAAGCTTTCTTT

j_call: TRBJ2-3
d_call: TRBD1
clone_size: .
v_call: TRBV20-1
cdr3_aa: CSAATGNRADTQYF
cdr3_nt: TGCAGTGCCGCGACAGGGAATAGGGCAGATACGCAGTATTTT

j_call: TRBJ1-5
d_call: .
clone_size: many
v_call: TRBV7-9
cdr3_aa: CASSLDAQPQHF
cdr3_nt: TGTGCCAGCAGCTTAGATGCTCAGCCCCAGCATTTT

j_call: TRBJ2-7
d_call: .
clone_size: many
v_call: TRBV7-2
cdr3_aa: CASSTFKGVYEQYF
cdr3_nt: TGTGCCAGCAGCACTTTCAAAGGGGTATACGAGCAGTACTTC

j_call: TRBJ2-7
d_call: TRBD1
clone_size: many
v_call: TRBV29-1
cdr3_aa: CSVESPGQDDIREQYF
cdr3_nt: TGCAGCGTTGAATCGCCGGGACAGGATGATATACGCGAGCAGTACTTC

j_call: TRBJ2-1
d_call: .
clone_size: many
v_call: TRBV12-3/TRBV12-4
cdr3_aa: CASRALSYNEQFF
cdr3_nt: TGTGCCAGCAGAGCCCTATCCTACAATGAGCAGTTCTTC

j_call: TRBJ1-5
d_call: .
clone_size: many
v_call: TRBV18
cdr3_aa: CASGEGGLADQPQHF
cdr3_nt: TGTGCCAGCGGAGAAGGGGGGCTCGCTGACCAGCCCCAGCATTTT

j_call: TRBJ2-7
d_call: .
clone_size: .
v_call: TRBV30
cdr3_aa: CAWALMGGPGEQYF
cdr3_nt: TGTGCCTGGGCTCTAATGGGGGGACCCGGCGAGCAGTACTTC

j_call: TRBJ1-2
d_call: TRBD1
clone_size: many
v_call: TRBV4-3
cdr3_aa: CASSQDWDSSGYTF
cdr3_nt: TGCGCCAGCAGCCAAGATTGGGACAGCTCTGGCTACACCTTC

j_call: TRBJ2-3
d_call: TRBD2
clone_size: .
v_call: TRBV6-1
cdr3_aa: CASGVLAGARDTQYF
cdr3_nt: TGTGCCAGCGGGGTCCTAGCGGGGGCCCGGGATACGCAGTATTTT

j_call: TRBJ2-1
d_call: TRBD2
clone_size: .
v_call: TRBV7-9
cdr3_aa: CASSLDPGLARHEQFF
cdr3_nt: TGTGCCAGCAGCTTAGACCCGGGACTAGCCCGTCATGAGCAGTTCTTC

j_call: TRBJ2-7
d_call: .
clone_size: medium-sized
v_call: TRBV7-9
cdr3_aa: CASSWEYSSYEQYF
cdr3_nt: TGTGCCAGCAGCTGGGAATATAGCTCCTACGAGCAGTACTTC

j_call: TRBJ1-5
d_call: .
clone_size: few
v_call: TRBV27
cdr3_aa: CASSLVIGYQPQHF
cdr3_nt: TGTGCCAGCAGTTTAGTGATTGGGTATCAGCCCCAGCATTTT

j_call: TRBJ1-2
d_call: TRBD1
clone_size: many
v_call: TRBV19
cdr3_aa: CASTQGAWANYGYTF
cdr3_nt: TGTGCCAGCACCCAGGGGGCCTGGGCTAACTATGGCTACACCTTC

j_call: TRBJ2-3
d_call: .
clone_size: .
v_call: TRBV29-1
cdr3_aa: CSVESGGDTQYF
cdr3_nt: TGCAGCGTTGAAAGTGGTGGAGATACGCAGTATTTT

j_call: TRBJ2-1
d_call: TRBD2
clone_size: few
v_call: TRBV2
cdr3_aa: CASSGGGGGLSYNEQFF
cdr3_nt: TGTGCCAGCAGTGGGGGGGGAGGTGGGCTCTCCTACAATGAGCAGTTCTTC

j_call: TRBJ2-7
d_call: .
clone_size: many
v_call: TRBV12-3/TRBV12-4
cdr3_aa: CASSTRTRASYEQYF
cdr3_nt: TGTGCCAGCAGCACCAGGACCCGGGCTTCTTACGAGCAGTACTTC

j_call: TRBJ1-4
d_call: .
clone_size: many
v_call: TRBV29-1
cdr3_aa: CSVARSQNEKLFF
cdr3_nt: TGCAGCGTTGCGAGGTCCCAAAATGAAAAACTGTTTTTT

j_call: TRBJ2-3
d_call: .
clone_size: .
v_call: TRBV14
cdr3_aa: CASSQKSRISTDTQYF
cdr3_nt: TGTGCCAGCAGCCAGAAGAGCAGGATTAGCACAGATACGCAGTATTTT

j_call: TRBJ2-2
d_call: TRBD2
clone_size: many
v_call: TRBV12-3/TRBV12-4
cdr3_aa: CASSMRALTSGSTGELFF
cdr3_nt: TGTGCCAGCAGTATGAGAGCACTGACTAGCGGATCGACCGGGGAGCTGTTTTTT

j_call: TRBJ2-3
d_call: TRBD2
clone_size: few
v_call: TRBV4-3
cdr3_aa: CASSQDSGLAGESTDTQYF
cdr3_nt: TGCGCCAGCAGCCAAGATTCGGGACTAGCGGGGGAGAGCACAGATACGCAGTATTTT

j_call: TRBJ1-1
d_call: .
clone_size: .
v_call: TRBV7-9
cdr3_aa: CASSPAGGAMNTEAFF
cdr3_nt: TGTGCCAGCAGCCCAGCCGGCGGGGCAATGAACACTGAAGCTTTCTTT

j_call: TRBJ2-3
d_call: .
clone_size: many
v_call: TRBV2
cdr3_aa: CASRKQTDTQYF
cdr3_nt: TGTGCCAGCAGGAAACAGACAGATACGCAGTATTTT

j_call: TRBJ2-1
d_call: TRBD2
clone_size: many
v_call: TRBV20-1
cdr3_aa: CSAGLALSNEQFF
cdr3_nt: TGCAGTGCTGGACTAGCATTATCAAATGAGCAGTTCTTC

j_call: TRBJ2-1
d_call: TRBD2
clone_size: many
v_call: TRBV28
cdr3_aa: CASTLTTGGSTPFF
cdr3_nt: TGTGCCAGCACCCTCACCACGGGGGGAAGTACCCCTTTCTTC

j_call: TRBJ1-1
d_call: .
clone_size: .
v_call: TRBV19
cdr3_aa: CASSRGRSSNTEAFF
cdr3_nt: TGTGCCAGTAGTAGGGGGCGGTCCAGTAACACTGAAGCTTTCTTT

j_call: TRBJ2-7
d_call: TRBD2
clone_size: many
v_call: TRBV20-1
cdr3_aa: CSATRTSSFSYEQYF
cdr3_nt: TGCAGTGCTACTAGGACTAGCAGTTTCTCCTACGAGCAGTACTTC

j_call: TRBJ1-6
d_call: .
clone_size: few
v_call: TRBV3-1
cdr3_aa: CASSPSHGNSPLHF
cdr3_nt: TGTGCCAGCAGTCCCTCACACGGGAATTCACCCCTCCACTTT

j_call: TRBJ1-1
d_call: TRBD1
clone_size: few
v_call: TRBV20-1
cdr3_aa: CSARVGRGNTEAFF
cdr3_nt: TGCAGTGCTAGAGTTGGCAGGGGGAATACTGAAGCTTTCTTT

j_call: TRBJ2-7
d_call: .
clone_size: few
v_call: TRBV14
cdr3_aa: CASSRDSTYEQYF
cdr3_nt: TGTGCCAGCAGCCGGGACTCCACCTACGAGCAGTACTTC

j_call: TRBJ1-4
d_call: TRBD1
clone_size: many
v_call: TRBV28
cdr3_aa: CASSTGQLNEKLFF
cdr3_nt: TGTGCCAGCAGTACGGGACAGCTTAATGAAAAACTGTTTTTT

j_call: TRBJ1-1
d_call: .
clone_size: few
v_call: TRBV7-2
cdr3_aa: CASSRIPENTEAFF
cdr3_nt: TGTGCCAGCAGCCGAATTCCGGAGAACACTGAAGCTTTCTTT

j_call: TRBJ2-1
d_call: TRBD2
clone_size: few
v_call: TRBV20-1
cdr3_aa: CSASRTSGGAWEQFF
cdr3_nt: TGCAGTGCTAGTCGTACTAGCGGGGGGGCCTGGGAGCAGTTCTTC

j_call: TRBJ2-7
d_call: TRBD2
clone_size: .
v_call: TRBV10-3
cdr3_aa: CATSWASGSYEQYF
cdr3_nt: TGTGCCACCAGTTGGGCTAGCGGTTCCTACGAGCAGTACTTC

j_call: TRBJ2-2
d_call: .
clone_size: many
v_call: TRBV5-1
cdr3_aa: CASSSPRLGSTGELFF
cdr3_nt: TGCGCCAGCAGCTCCCCGAGACTAGGCTCAACCGGGGAGCTGTTTTTT

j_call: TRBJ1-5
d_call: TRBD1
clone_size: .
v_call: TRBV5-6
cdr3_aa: CASSLRQGIQPQHF
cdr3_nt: TGTGCCAGCAGCCTACGACAGGGTATACAGCCCCAGCATTTT

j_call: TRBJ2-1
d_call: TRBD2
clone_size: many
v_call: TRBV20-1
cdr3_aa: CSARRLAGGTNEQFF
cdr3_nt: TGCAGTGCTAGAAGACTAGCGGGGGGGACCAATGAGCAGTTCTTC

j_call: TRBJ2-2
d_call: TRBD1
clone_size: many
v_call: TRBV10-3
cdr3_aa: CAIGGQVPGELFF
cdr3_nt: TGTGCCATCGGGGGACAGGTGCCCGGGGAGCTGTTTTTT

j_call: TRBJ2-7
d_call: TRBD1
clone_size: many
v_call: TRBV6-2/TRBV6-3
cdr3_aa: CASSFTWDRESYEQYF
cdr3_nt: TGTGCCAGCAGTTTCACCTGGGACAGGGAATCCTACGAGCAGTACTTC

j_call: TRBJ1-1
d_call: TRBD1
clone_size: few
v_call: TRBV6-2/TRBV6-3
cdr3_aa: CASSYFQTGGSAAFF
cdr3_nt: TGTGCCAGCAGTTACTTCCAAACAGGGGGATCGGCAGCTTTCTTT

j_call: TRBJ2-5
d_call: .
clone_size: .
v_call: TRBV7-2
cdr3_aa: CASSRLSGGETQYF
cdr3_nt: TGTGCCAGCAGCCGATTGTCGGGGGGCGAGACCCAGTACTTC

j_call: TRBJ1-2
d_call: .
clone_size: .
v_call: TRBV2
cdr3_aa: CASELWGAQVYGYTF
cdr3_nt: TGTGCCAGCGAATTATGGGGGGCGCAGGTCTATGGCTACACCTTC

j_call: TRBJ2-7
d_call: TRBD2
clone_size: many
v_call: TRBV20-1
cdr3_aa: CSARDASGGHEQYF
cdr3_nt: TGCAGTGCTAGAGATGCTAGCGGGGGGCACGAGCAGTACTTC

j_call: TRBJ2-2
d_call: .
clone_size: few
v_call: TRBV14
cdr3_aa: CASSQGSSGPLMNTGELFF
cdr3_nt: TGTGCCAGCAGCCAGGGGAGTAGCGGCCCGCTGATGAACACCGGGGAGCTGTTTTTT

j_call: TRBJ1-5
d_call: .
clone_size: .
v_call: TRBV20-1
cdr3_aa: CSANWGSGDQPQHF
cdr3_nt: TGCAGTGCTAACTGGGGGTCGGGTGATCAGCCCCAGCATTTT